This T cell receptor (beta chain) was identified during a study of blood T cell repertoires in COVID-19. About the study: PBMCs, B-cell-depleted T cells, or T cells provided the cDNA or gDNA that made up the material.

TCRdb's copy holds only in-frame clones and misses some; the assay was immunoSEQ multiplex PCR. Here the sample spans approximately 250,000 clones, 85% to 90% being singletons. V trimming: 6 bases; J trimming: 3 bases; junction bases outside the gene matches: 7. This CDR3 comprises 17 residues. The V gene's germline CDR1 is LGHNA and CDR2 YNFKEQ. In terms of age and location, participants ranged from roughly 18 to 89 years and lived in under 30 US areas. Participants' reported clinical history set cohort assignment. The sample taken for sequencing was PBMCs or T cells enriched from blood (not recorded which). The rearrangement links TRBV4-2 to TRBJ2-2; 13 nucleotides align to TRBD2. The source is a young woman with acute COVID-19. Here the CDR3 reads CASRGLAGMRDTGELFF. CDR3 DNA sequence: TGTGCCAGCAGGGGACTAGCGGGAATGAGGGACACCGGGGAGCTGTTTTTT.